This record looks at one T cell receptor beta chain sequence and its context. V dropped 2 bases and J dropped 6 bases, with 8 bases sitting between them. The CDR3 spans 13 residues. CDR1 is WSHSY, CDR2 SAAADI, per germline. The data stem from a study of T cell changes during pregnancy in multiple sclerosis. The table came from immunoSEQ multiplex PCR; TCRdb's copy has only in-frame clones and leaves some out. This sample has around 48,000 clones; 88% occur once, and the top ten carry about 1.2%. The rearrangement uses TRBV10-2 and TRBJ1-5; the D is unclear. The specimen comprised CD4+ T cells from peripheral blood mononuclear cells, sampled in the second trimester of pregnancy. The sequence was collected from a female donor with multiple sclerosis, enrolled in a pregnancy study. CDR3 sequence (DNA): TGCGCCAGCAGTGAGGAGGGAGGTCAGCCCCAGCATTTT. Translation gives CASSEEGGQPQHF.